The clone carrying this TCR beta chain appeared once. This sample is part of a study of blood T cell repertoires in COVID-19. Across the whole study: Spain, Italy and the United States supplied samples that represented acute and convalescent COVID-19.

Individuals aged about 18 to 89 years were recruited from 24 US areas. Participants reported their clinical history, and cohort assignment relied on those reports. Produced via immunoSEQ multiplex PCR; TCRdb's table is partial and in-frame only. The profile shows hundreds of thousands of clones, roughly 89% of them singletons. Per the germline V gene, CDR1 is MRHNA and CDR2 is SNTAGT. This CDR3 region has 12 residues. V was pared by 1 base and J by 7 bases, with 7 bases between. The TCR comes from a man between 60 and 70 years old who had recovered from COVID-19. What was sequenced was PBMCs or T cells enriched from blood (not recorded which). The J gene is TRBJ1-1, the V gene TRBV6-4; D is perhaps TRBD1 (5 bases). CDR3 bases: TGTGCCAGCAGTGACTGGGGGGGTGAAGCTTTCTTT. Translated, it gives CASSDWGGEAFF.